These 27 T cell receptor beta chains were all obtained from the same sample, sequenced in a study of T cells in Graves' hyperthyroidism and ophthalmopathy. RNA transcripts provided the source from which TCR beta CDR3 regions were amplified. Initially, a first-round RT-PCR of the TCR CDR3 employed the HTBI primer set. A single record per CDR3 protein comes from TCRdb applying MiXCR to the multiplex PCR reads. The data show 530,000 or so distinct CDR3 sequences, 24% seen once. Sequences were obtained from blood. These receptors all stem from a woman in her twenties or thirties with Graves' ophthalmopathy.

This chain connects TRBV18 to TRBJ1-2; no definite D call. The germline gives CDR1 KGHSH, CDR2 LQKENI. V was trimmed by 3 bases and J by 4 bases, leaving 9 bases between them. The CDR3 contains 13 residues. This chain's CDR3 is CASSPQETYGYTF. CDR3 sequence (DNA): TGTGCCAGCTCACCGCAAGAAACCTATGGCTACACCTTC.

This clonotype was seen ten or more times. The chain recombines TRBV27 with TRBJ2-7, with 8 positions matching TRBD1. This CDR3 comprises 14 residues. Per germline, CDR1 MNHEY and CDR2 SMNVEV (reference sequence). V lost 6 bases and J lost 0; bases outside the gene matches: 4. The CDR3 is CASSRTGSSYEQYF. The CDR3 DNA follows: TGTGCCAGCAGCCGGACAGGGAGCTCCTACGAGCAGTACTTC.

This clonotype was seen repeatedly, ten times or more. The chain joins TRBV11-2 to TRBJ2-7; 8 bases map to TRBD2. The CDR3 contains 15 residues. Looked up from germline, CDR1 is SGHAT and CDR2 is FQNNGV. The V gene end was trimmed by 6 bases and the J gene end by 4 bases; junction bases not matched to a gene: 11. CDR3 in amino acids: CASRFRRGGLYEQYF. The CDR3 DNA is TGTGCCAGCAGATTCAGGCGCGGGGGGCTTTACGAGCAGTACTTC. Full variable domain (remainder filled in from reference TRBV11-2 and TRBJ2-7): EAGVAQSPRYKIIEKRQSVAFWCNPISGHATLYWYQQILGQGPKLLIQFQNNGVVDDSQLPKDRFSAERLKGVDSTLKIQPAKLEDSAVYLCASRFRRGGLYEQYFGPGTRLTVT.

The chain carries TRBV12-3 or TRBV12-4 and TRBJ2-4; weak D call: TRBD2 (5 bases). V lost 3 bases and J lost 2, with 14 bases in between. This CDR3 is 16 amino acids long. CDR3 nucleotide sequence: TGTGCCAGCAGTTTTGGAGGAGTCTTACCCAAAAACATTCAGTACTTC. It encodes CASSFGGVLPKNIQYF.

Many counts were recorded for this clonotype. V is TRBV4-1 and J is TRBJ1-6; TRBD1 is a possible D gene (5 bases). Per germline, CDR1 MGHRA and CDR2 YSYEKL. The length of the CDR3 is 19 residues. Trimming shortened V by 1 base and J by 7 bases, and 23 bases separated the two germline ends. Here the CDR3 DNA reads TGCGCCAGCAGCCAAGTTACGCGCTTTGCCACGGGGGGGAATTCACCCCTCCACTTT. Translating it yields CASSQVTRFATGGNSPLHF.

This clonotype was detected ten times or more. One end of the junction does not line up with germline, which may come from a read error. V usage is TRBV10-3 and J usage is TRBJ2-7; D is possibly TRBD2 (6 bases). Germline V gene data show CDR1 as ENHRY and CDR2 as SYGVKD. The CDR3 contains 11 residues. CDR3 sequence: CAISEEGGLHF. In nucleotides, the CDR3 is TGTGCCATCAGTGAGGAGGGAGGACTACACTTC.

Ten or more counts support this clonotype. The J gene is TRBJ2-2, the V gene TRBV5-1; 12 nucleotides align to TRBD2. The V segment lost 4 bases and the J segment 5 bases; nucleotides outside the gene matches: 6. The CDR3 totals 16 residues. Germline lookup yields CDR1 SGHRS and CDR2 YFSETQ. In nucleotides, the CDR3 is TGCGCCAGCAGCAGGACTAGCGGGGTTGGTACCGGGGAGCTGTTTTTT. This codes for CASSRTSGVGTGELFF.

This clonotype was observed at least ten times. The V call is TRBV7-8, the J call TRBJ1-1, with unresolved D. Trimming removed 1 base at V and 3 bases at J, with 15 bases between. Germline V gene sequence: CDR1 SGHVS, CDR2 FQNEAQ. This CDR3 region has 16 residues. The CDR3 loop reads CASSLVSWEPYTEAFF. The CDR3 DNA reads TGTGCCAGCAGCTTAGTGAGCTGGGAGCCATACACTGAAGCTTTCTTT.

The chain has TRBV27 and TRBJ1-1, with 12 bases matching TRBD1. V shed 2 bases, J shed 6 bases, and the junction held 10 bases outside the gene matches. In germline, CDR1 is MNHEY, CDR2 SMNVEV (reference sequence). The CDR3 is 17 amino acids. The CDR3 is CASSLRGTGGARAEAFF. The CDR3, as DNA: TGTGCCAGCAGTTTAAGAGGGACAGGGGGCGCCAGGGCTGAAGCTTTCTTT.

This clonotype was detected only a few times. V and J are TRBV7-6 and TRBJ2-7; weak D call: TRBD1 (5 bases). CDR3 length equals 13 residues. Germline V CDR1 and CDR2: SGHVS, FNYEAQ. Trimming took 6 bases from V and 3 from J, leaving 12 bases between them. The CDR3 region has the DNA TGTGCCAGCAGACTTACAGGTGACTACGAGCAGTACTTC. Residues: CASRLTGDYEQYF.

This clonotype was counted ten times or more. At one boundary the junction diverges from the germline segment, which might be a read error. Written as DNA, the CDR3 is TGTGCCGGCAGTGACAGGCCCTACGAGCAGTACTTC. Amino acids: CAGSDRPYEQYF. V usage is TRBV6-2 or TRBV6-3 and J usage is TRBJ2-7; D is perhaps TRBD1 (6 bases). The CDR3 is 12 residues long. The germline V gene encodes CDR1 MNHEY and CDR2 SVGEGT.

V gene TRBV6-2 or TRBV6-3 combines with J gene TRBJ1-5; D call uncertain. The germline V gene encodes CDR1 MNHEY and CDR2 SVGEGT. V shed 6 bases and J shed 5 bases, with 17 bases lying between them. The CDR3 extends over 15 amino acids. This CDR3 reads CASRDGSGIDQPQHF. DNA for the CDR3: TGTGCCAGCAGAGACGGGAGTGGTATAGATCAGCCCCAGCATTTT.

In this sample, this clonotype turned up many times. The chain combines TRBV30 with TRBJ2-2; 7 nucleotides align to TRBD1. The CDR3 is 14 residues long. Trimming cost V 1 base and J 1 base; bases outside gene matches: 0. Germline V gene data show CDR1 as GTSNPN and CDR2 as SVGIG (reference sequence). In nucleotides, the CDR3 is TGTGCCTGGAGTGGGACAGGGAACACCGGGGAGCTGTTTTTT. Protein: CAWSGTGNTGELFF. Full variable domain (remainder filled in from reference TRBV30 and TRBJ2-2): SQTIHQWPATLVQPVGSPLSLECTVEGTSNPNLYWYRQAAGRGLQLLFYSVGIGQISSEVPQNLSASRPQDRQFILSSKKLLLSDSGFYLCAWSGTGNTGELFFGEGSRLTVL.

This chain links TRBV10-3 with TRBJ2-5; 13 bases map to TRBD2. Unmatched junction bases numbered 4, after V lost 2 bases and J lost 1 base. This CDR3 has 17 residues. The germline gives CDR1 ENHRY, CDR2 SYGVKD. CDR3 residues: CAISEGLAGAFQETQYF. The CDR3 region has the DNA TGTGCCATCAGTGAGGGACTAGCGGGGGCCTTCCAAGAGACCCAGTACTTC.

This sequence joins TRBV20-1 and TRBJ2-7, with 12 bases lining up with TRBD2. Trimming removed 6 bases from V and 0 bases from J; junction bases left unmatched: 12. The CDR3 is made up of 17 amino acids. The germline V gene has CDR1 DFQATT and CDR2 SNEGSKA (reference sequence). DNA for the CDR3: TGCAGTGCCCCACTAGCGGGAGGACCCAAGAACTCCTACGAGCAGTACTTC. This sequence encodes CSAPLAGGPKNSYEQYF.

In its sample, this clonotype was seen many times. V gene TRBV6-2 or TRBV6-3 combines with J gene TRBJ1-1; D might be TRBD1 (6 bases). V was trimmed by 2 bases and J by 10 bases, leaving 17 bases between them. Per germline, CDR1 MNHEY and CDR2 SVGEGT. This CDR3 has 14 residues. CDR3 nucleotide sequence: TGTGCCAGCAGTTACCCGGGACACTCACTGGCAGCTTTCTTT. It is translated as CASSYPGHSLAAFF.

The chain couples TRBV7-2 to TRBJ2-7, with D perhaps TRBD1 (5 bases). Trimming left V 8 bases short and J 7 bases short, with 18 bases between. The V gene's germline CDR1 is SGHTA and CDR2 FQGNSA. CDR3 size: 13 residues. In DNA, the CDR3 is TGTGCCAGCTGCTCCCGGACATTAGGGGAGCAGTACGTC. Its translation: CASCSRTLGEQYV.

This clonotype has a count of ten or more. This chain joins TRBV12-3 or TRBV12-4 and TRBJ1-5, with D tentatively TRBD1 (5 bases). V was clipped by 4 bases and J by 3 bases, with 10 bases between them. This CDR3 region has 14 residues. In DNA form, the CDR3 reads TGTGCCAGCAGTTGGGGGGGAGTCAATCAGCCCCAGCATTTT. Translated, it gives CASSWGGVNQPQHF.

This clonotype was recorded at least ten times. The rearrangement joins TRBV4-1 to TRBJ1-2, with unresolved D. Germline lookup yields CDR1 MGHRA and CDR2 YSYEKL. The CDR3 consists of 17 residues. V was cut by 4 bases and J by 3 bases, with 21 bases left in between. The CDR3 region has the DNA TGCGCCAGCAGCCCCCCAAGTGCGGTAAAGCGCGACTATGGCTACACCTTC. It translates to CASSPPSAVKRDYGYTF.

The table lists this clonotype with many counts. The chain uses TRBV7-2 and TRBJ2-2, with D perhaps matching TRBD2 (6 bases). Germline values: CDR1 SGHTA, CDR2 FQGNSA. CDR3 length equals 14 residues. The V gene lost 3 bases and the J gene lost 4 bases, with 9 bases spanning the gap. The DNA of the CDR3 is TGTGCCAGCAGCTTTCAAGCGGGCACCGGGGAGCTGTTTTTT. Amino acids: CASSFQAGTGELFF.

About this clonotype itself: It may be a read error: a sequence one base away is much more abundant. The V call is TRBV5-1, the J call TRBJ2-2, with D possibly TRBD2 on 5 matching bases. The CDR3 sequence is 17 residues long. Germline V CDR1 and CDR2: SGHRS, YFSETQ. Written as DNA, the CDR3 is TGCGCCAGCAGCTGGACCGTGCAGCCGCCGAACACCGGGGAGCTGTGTTTT. As protein: CASSWTVQPPNTGELCF.

This clonotype was counted ten times or more. The chain recombines TRBV18 with TRBJ2-4; D tentatively reads TRBD1 or TRBD2 (5 bases each). Trimming removed 10 bases from V and 0 bases from J, with 16 bases in between. The CDR3 consists of 15 residues. The germline V gene encodes CDR1 KGHSH and CDR2 LQKENI. As DNA, the CDR3 is TGTGCCACCCACCGGGACGGACTAGCCAAAAACATTCAGTACTTC. Translated: CATHRDGLAKNIQYF. The full variable domain, completed using reference TRBV18 and TRBJ2-4, is NAGVMQNPRHLVRRRGQEARLRCSPMKGHSHVYWYRQLPEEGLKFMVYLQKENIIDESGMPKERFSAEFPKEGPSILRIQQVVRGDSAAYFCATHRDGLAKNIQYFGAGTRLSVL.

This clonotype was seen only a few times. This chain connects TRBV20-1 to TRBJ1-1; D not resolved. V lost 6 bases and J 8 bases, leaving 13 bases between the germline ends. The CDR3 runs to 11 residues. Germline CDR1 and CDR2: DFQATT and SNEGSKA (reference sequence). In nucleotides, the CDR3 is TGCAGTGCGATCCCGGGCACCGAAGCTTTCTTT. Protein product: CSAIPGTEAFF.

Only a few counts were recorded for this clonotype. This rearrangement joins TRBV27 to TRBJ1-6; TRBD1 matches at 7 bases. The CDR3 is 14 residues long. J was trimmed by 6 bases and V by 11 bases; bases with no gene match: 10. Per germline, CDR1 MNHEY and CDR2 SMNVEV (reference sequence). CDR3 residues: CARESDRVNSPLHF. In nucleotides, the CDR3 is TGTGCCCGGGAGAGCGACAGGGTTAATTCACCCCTCCACTTT.

The table lists this clonotype with a few counts. The rearrangement links TRBV28 to TRBJ2-7; 10 bases match TRBD2. Germline-derived CDR1 and CDR2 are MDHEN and SYDVKM. The V and J ends lost 5 bases and 2 bases, in that order; junction bases with no gene match: 9. The CDR3 is 16 amino acids. The CDR3 DNA reads as TGTGCCAGCAGTCTCCGGGGACTAGCGTCAACCTACGAGCAGTACTTC. Its translation is CASSLRGLASTYEQYF.

This clonotype was detected ten times or more. The CDR3 bases are TGTGCCAGCAGTGAAGCAGGGCATATAATCGACGAGCAGTACTTC. Protein product: CASSEAGHIIDEQYF. The rearrangement uses TRBV2 and TRBJ2-7, with D uncertain. There are 15 residues in the CDR3. Trimming cost V 0 bases and J 5 bases, with 14 bases left between them. CDR1 and CDR2 from the germline V gene are SNHLY and FYNNEI. Looking up the rest from reference TRBV2 and TRBJ2-7 gives the full variable domain: EPEVTQTPSHQVTQMGQEVILRCVPISNHLYFYWYRQILGQKVEFLVSFYNNEISEKSEIFDDQFSVERPDGSNFTLKIRSTKLEDSAMYFCASSEAGHIIDEQYFGPGTRLTVT.

This clonotype was recorded many times. The chain joins TRBV6-1 to TRBJ2-2; D remains ambiguous. The CDR3 totals 11 residues. In germline, CDR1 is MNHNS, CDR2 SASEGT. V was shortened by 6 bases and J by 8 bases, with 7 bases between the two germline ends. The CDR3 DNA reads as TGTGCCAGCAGCCAAGTAGGGGAGCTGTTTTTT. This codes for CASSQVGELFF.